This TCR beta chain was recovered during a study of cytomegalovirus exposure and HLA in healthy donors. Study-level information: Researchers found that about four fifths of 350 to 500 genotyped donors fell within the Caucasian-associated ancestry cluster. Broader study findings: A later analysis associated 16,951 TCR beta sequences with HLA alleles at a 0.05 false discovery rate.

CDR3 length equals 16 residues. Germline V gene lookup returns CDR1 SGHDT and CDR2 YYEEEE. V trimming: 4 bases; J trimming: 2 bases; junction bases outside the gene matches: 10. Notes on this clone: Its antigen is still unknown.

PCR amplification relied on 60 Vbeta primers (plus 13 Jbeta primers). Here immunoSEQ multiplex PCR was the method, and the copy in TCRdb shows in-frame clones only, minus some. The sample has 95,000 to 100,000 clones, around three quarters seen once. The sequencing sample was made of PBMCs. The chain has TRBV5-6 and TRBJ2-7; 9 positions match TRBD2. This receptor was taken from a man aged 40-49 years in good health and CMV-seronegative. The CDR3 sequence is CASSLRGGVPTYEQYF. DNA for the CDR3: TGTGCCAGCAGCCTGCGGGGGGGCGTCCCCACCTACGAGCAGTACTTC.